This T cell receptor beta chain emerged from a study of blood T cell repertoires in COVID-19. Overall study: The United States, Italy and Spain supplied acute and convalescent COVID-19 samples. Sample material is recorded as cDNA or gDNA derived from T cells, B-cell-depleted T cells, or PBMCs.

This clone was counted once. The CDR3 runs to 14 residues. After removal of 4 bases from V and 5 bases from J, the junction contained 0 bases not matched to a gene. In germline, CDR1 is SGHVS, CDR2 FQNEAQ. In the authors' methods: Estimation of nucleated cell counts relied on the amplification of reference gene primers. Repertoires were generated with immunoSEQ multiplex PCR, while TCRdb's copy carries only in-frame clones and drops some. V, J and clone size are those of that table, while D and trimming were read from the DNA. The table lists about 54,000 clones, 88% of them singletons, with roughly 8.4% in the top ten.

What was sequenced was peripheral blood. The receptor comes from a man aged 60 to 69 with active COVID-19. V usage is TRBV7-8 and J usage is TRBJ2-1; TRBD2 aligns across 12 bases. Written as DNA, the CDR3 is TGTGCCAGCAGCTGGACTAGCGGGGACAATGAGCAGTTCTTC. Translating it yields CASSWTSGDNEQFF. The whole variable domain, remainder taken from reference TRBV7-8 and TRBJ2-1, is GAGVSQSPRYKVAKRGQDVALRCDPISGHVSLFWYQQALGQGPEFLTYFQNEAQLDKSGLPSDRFFAERPEGSVSTLKIQRTQQEDSAVYLCASSWTSGDNEQFFGPGTRLTVL.